Listed here are 20 T cell receptor beta chains from one sample, sequenced in a study of T-cell memory formation after mild COVID-19. Using its own MiXCR run on the 5' RACE reads, TCRdb lists one record per CDR3 protein. The data hold roughly 47,000 distinct CDR3 sequences, with about 7% observed a single time. The sequenced material came from PBMCs or a T cell subset sorted from them (not recorded which). Every receptor here comes from a man aged 18 to 29 who had mild COVID-19 (a few samples of this study predate the infection). Cell type and time point are not known.

J is TRBJ2-1 and V is TRBV19; D might be TRBD2 (6 bases). Germline V gene data show CDR1 as LNHDA and CDR2 as SQIVND (reference sequence). The CDR3 runs to 13 residues. With 5 bases removed from V and 9 bases from J, the gap between germline ends came to 14 bases. The CDR3 sequence: CASSFSGTAEQFF. The CDR3, as DNA: TGTGCCAGTAGTTTCTCCGGGACTGCTGAGCAGTTCTTC.

The genes are TRBV14 and TRBJ1-2; a possible D gene is TRBD1 (5 bases). Germline V gives CDR1 SGHDN, CDR2 FVKESK. V was trimmed by 6 bases and J by 3 bases, leaving 20 bases between them. The CDR3 is 16 amino acids. CDR3 protein: CASSQSRGRRYYGYTF. Here the CDR3 DNA reads TGTGCCAGCAGTCAATCCCGGGGCAGGCGTTACTATGGCTACACCTTC.

The CDR3 here is CASSTSGYNEQFF. CDR3 coding DNA: TGCGCCAGCAGTACTAGCGGTTACAATGAGCAGTTCTTC. The chain recombines TRBV5-1 with TRBJ2-1; 8 bases fit TRBD2. The CDR3 is 13 amino acids. The germline gives CDR1 SGHRS, CDR2 YFSETQ. The trim removed 5 bases at V and 4 bases at J, leaving 2 bases unmatched.

V is TRBV7-2 and J is TRBJ1-3, with TRBD1 matching over 9 bases. Trimming cost V 4 bases and J 4 bases; bases outside gene matches: 2. Germline values: CDR1 SGHTA, CDR2 FQGNSA. The CDR3 length is 14 residues. CDR3 DNA: TGTGCCAGCAGCTCCGGGACAGGGGGAAACACCATATATTTT. This sequence encodes CASSSGTGGNTIYF.

This clonotype occurred many times. The rearrangement uses TRBV20-1 and TRBJ2-2; the D is unclear. V was clipped by 4 bases and J by 4 bases, with 16 bases between them. The CDR3 has 15 residues. Germline CDR1 reads DFQATT; CDR2 reads SNEGSKA (reference sequence). The chain's CDR3 is CSATNPRGRTGELFF. The CDR3 DNA reads TGCAGTGCTACGAATCCTCGCGGCCGCACCGGGGAGCTGTTTTTT.

The CDR3 reads CASTKVGTSEIDTQYF. CDR3 coding DNA: TGTGCCAGCACCAAAGTGGGGACTAGCGAGATAGATACGCAGTATTTT. The chain links TRBV2 to TRBJ2-3; 10 bases agree with TRBD2. The CDR3 consists of 16 residues. Looked up from germline, CDR1 is SNHLY and CDR2 is FYNNEI. The trim removed 7 bases at V and 5 bases at J, leaving 12 bases unmatched.

This clonotype was seen many times. V is TRBV5-6 and J is TRBJ1-4; D unresolved. Germline V gives CDR1 SGHDT, CDR2 YYEEEE. Trimming left V 4 bases short and J 8 bases short, with 15 bases between. The CDR3 runs to 14 residues. For the CDR3, the DNA is TGTGCCAGCAGCACGACGGGAAGTAGGGAAAAACTGTTTTTT. This encodes CASSTTGSREKLFF.

This clonotype was seen ten or more times. V gene TRBV5-1 combines with J gene TRBJ1-1; D is undetermined. Germline V gene lookup returns CDR1 SGHRS and CDR2 YFSETQ. The CDR3 consists of 19 residues. Trimming left V 2 bases short and J 1 base short, with 24 bases between. DNA for the CDR3: TGCGCCAGCAGCTTAAGTTTGCGGGTGGAGCGACGGTCGAACACTGAAGCTTTCTTT. It is translated as CASSLSLRVERRSNTEAFF.

The chain couples TRBV20-1 to TRBJ1-5; D is ambiguous. This CDR3 is 13 amino acids long. Trimming cost V 6 bases and J 5 bases, with 14 bases left between them. Germline V gene sequence: CDR1 DFQATT, CDR2 SNEGSKA (reference sequence). Written as DNA, the CDR3 is TGCAGTGCGGAGAGCGATCGCGATCAGCCCCAGCATTTT. Amino acid sequence: CSAESDRDQPQHF.

This clonotype was counted a few times. The chain couples TRBV13 to TRBJ2-5; the match to TRBD2 covers 15 bases. The V gene's germline CDR1 is PRHDT and CDR2 FYEKMQ (reference sequence). CDR3 length equals 17 residues. J gave up 5 bases and V 3 bases, and 7 bases lay outside the gene matches. The CDR3 sequence: CASSFYGLAGGRETQYF. The CDR3 DNA is TGTGCCAGCAGCTTCTACGGACTAGCGGGGGGGCGGGAGACCCAGTACTTC.

The rearrangement links TRBV7-2 to TRBJ2-1, with 8 bases matching TRBD2. This CDR3 has 15 amino acids. The germline CDR1 and CDR2 sequences are SGHTA and FQGNSA. Trimming at V came to 3 bases and at J to 5 bases, leaving 6 bases not matched to a gene. The CDR3: CASSFGGGPNNEQFF. CDR3 sequence (DNA): TGTGCCAGCAGCTTTGGCGGGGGGCCCAACAATGAGCAGTTCTTC.

This clonotype was detected many times. The genes are TRBV7-2 and TRBJ2-3; possible D gene TRBD2, 5 bases. The germline V gene has CDR1 SGHTA and CDR2 FQGNSA. V was pared by 1 base and J by 1 base, with 9 bases between. This CDR3 comprises 15 residues. DNA of the CDR3: TGTGCCAGCAGCTTAGGGACTCCCCGCACAGATACGCAGTATTTT. It yields the protein CASSLGTPRTDTQYF.

The sample holds a few counts of this clonotype. This rearrangement joins TRBV5-6 to TRBJ1-1, with D tentatively TRBD1 (6 bases). The CDR3 length is 14 residues. Germline V gene lookup returns CDR1 SGHDT and CDR2 YYEEEE. V lost 5 bases, J lost 3 bases, and 14 bases lay in between. The chain's CDR3 is CASRPDNRDTEAFF. CDR3 nucleotide sequence: TGTGCCAGCAGGCCAGACAACAGGGACACTGAAGCTTTCTTT.

This clonotype occurred a few times. The J gene is TRBJ1-2, the V gene TRBV11-2, with D unclear. The ends were cut back, 5 bases at V and 5 bases at J, with 9 bases in the middle. Looked up from germline, CDR1 is SGHAT and CDR2 is FQNNGV. CDR3 length equals 12 residues. The CDR3 region has the DNA TGTGCCAGCAGCCCTCTGGGTTATGGCTACACCTTC. Encoded protein: CASSPLGYGYTF.

This clonotype was counted only a few times. This chain connects TRBV7-9 to TRBJ2-4; TRBD1 matches at 7 bases. From germline, CDR1 is SEHNR and CDR2 FQNEAQ (reference sequence). The CDR3 spans 14 residues. V dropped 1 base and J dropped 7; count of bases not matched to a gene: 4. The CDR3 nucleotides are TGTGCCAGCAGCTTAGAAGGGGGCTTGAACATTCAGTACTTC. Encoded protein: CASSLEGGLNIQYF.

This clonotype turned up a few times. The rearrangement joins TRBV7-2 to TRBJ2-4; weak D call: TRBD1 (5 bases). The CDR3 consists of 18 residues. V lost 5 bases, J lost 0 bases, and 20 bases lay in between. Germline CDR1 reads SGHTA; CDR2 reads FQGNSA. Written as DNA, the CDR3 is TGTGCCAGCAGCCCGAATCTAGTCAGACAGTTAGCCAAAAACATTCAGTACTTC. Its translation: CASSPNLVRQLAKNIQYF.

The gene calls are TRBV10-3 and TRBJ1-5, with 7 bases matching TRBD1. CDR1 is ENHRY and CDR2 is SYGVKD in the germline V gene. The J segment lost 5 bases and the V segment lost 0 bases, leaving 4 bases of the junction unmatched. The CDR3 consists of 15 residues. The CDR3 region has the DNA TGTGCCATCAGTGAGTCGTCTGACAGGGATCAGCCCCAGCATTTT. Its protein is CAISESSDRDQPQHF.

This clonotype was counted a few times. Written as DNA, the CDR3 is TGTGCCAGTAGTATGCGGGGCAAGTACAATGAGCAGTTCTTC. Translating it yields CASSMRGKYNEQFF. The rearrangement joins TRBV19 to TRBJ2-1; TRBD2 is a possible D gene (6 bases). V lost 3 bases to trimming and J lost 4 bases, with 10 bases between them. Germline V gene data show CDR1 as LNHDA and CDR2 as SQIVND (reference sequence). The CDR3 runs 14 residues.

This clonotype has just a few counts. The chain joins TRBV27 to TRBJ2-3; 11 bases map to TRBD2. Germline V gene lookup returns CDR1 MNHEY and CDR2 SMNVEV (reference sequence). J gave up 2 bases and V 4 bases, and 5 bases lay outside the gene matches. The CDR3 extends over 16 amino acids. The CDR3 protein is CASSSLAGGLTDTQYF. CDR3 sequence (DNA): TGTGCCAGCAGTTCCTTAGCGGGGGGGCTCACAGATACGCAGTATTTT.

The gene calls are TRBV4-1 and TRBJ2-4; tentative D call: TRBD1 (5 bases). In germline, CDR1 is MGHRA, CDR2 YSYEKL. The CDR3 runs 17 residues. V was pared by 3 bases and J by 0 bases, with 15 bases between. The DNA for the CDR3 is TGCGCCAGCAGCCATTGGGGCCCCCCTTTAGCCAAAAACATTCAGTACTTC. It specifies CASSHWGPPLAKNIQYF.